The 22 T cell receptor beta chains reported below all come from one sample, sequenced in a study of blood T cells in healthy people across ages. A J-beta primer mix and a sample-barcoded 5' primer were used in a second PCR of about 6 to 12 cycles. Using its own MiXCR run on the 5' RACE reads, TCRdb lists one record per CDR3 protein. The table has hundreds of thousands of distinct CDR3 sequences, roughly three fifths seen once. The material sequenced was blood. These TCRs come from a man in his fifties or sixties in good health.

V is TRBV29-1 and J is TRBJ2-5; D perhaps matches TRBD2 (5 bases). The last part of the DNA fits TRBJ2-7 better; the J call may be wrong. This CDR3 contains 13 residues. The germline gives CDR1 SQVTM, CDR2 ANQGSEA. The CDR3 bases are TGCAGCGTAGGCCGGCCCCCGAGGGACGAGCAGTACTTC. It specifies CSVGRPPRDEQYF.

The chain carries TRBV20-1 and TRBJ1-4; D perhaps matches TRBD1 (5 bases). The V gene's germline CDR1 is DFQATT and CDR2 SNEGSKA (reference sequence). The CDR3 consists of 15 residues. The V end was cut by 0 bases, the J end by 3 bases, with 11 bases between. The CDR3 DNA reads TGCAGTGCTAGAGACATCCGGGGCTCTAATGAAAAACTGTTTTTT. This gives the protein CSARDIRGSNEKLFF.

This clonotype was counted a few times. The genes are TRBV5-1 and TRBJ2-1; D is uncertain. Germline CDR1 reads SGHRS; CDR2 reads YFSETQ. V lost 4 bases and J 6 bases, leaving 14 bases between the germline ends. The CDR3 consists of 14 residues. CDR3 region: CASSPTETFNEQFF. CDR3 DNA sequence: TGCGCCAGCAGCCCAACCGAAACCTTCAATGAGCAGTTCTTC.

This chain joins TRBV4-1 and TRBJ2-3; 7 bases are a match to TRBD1. The CDR3 consists of 16 residues. Germline V lookup: CDR1 MGHRA, CDR2 YSYEKL. V lost 1 base to trimming and J lost 4 bases; unmatched junction nucleotides: 8. The CDR3: CASSQAPGQRSDTQYF. The CDR3 DNA reads as TGCGCCAGCAGCCAAGCTCCGGGACAGCGTTCAGATACGCAGTATTTT.

The chain links TRBV20-1 to TRBJ2-7; either TRBD1 or TRBD2 may supply D (6 bases each). V was shortened by 0 bases and J by 4 bases, with 13 bases between the two germline ends. The CDR3 sequence is 14 residues long. Germline CDR1 and CDR2: DFQATT and SNEGSKA (reference sequence). The CDR3 coding sequence is TGCAGTGCTAGAGATCCGGGGGCGAGGTACGAGCAGTACTTC. Its translation is CSARDPGARYEQYF.

This clonotype was found once. The genes are TRBV3-1 and TRBJ2-1, with TRBD2 identical over 9 bases. The CDR3 runs to 13 residues. With 4 bases clipped from V and 10 bases from J, the junction kept 5 bases outside the gene matches. CDR1 is LGHDT, CDR2 YNNKEL, per germline (reference sequence). The CDR3 nucleotides are TGTGCCAGCAGCCCGTTGCTAGCGGGGGAGCAGTTCTTC. This translates into CASSPLLAGEQFF.

This clonotype was seen more than once but under ten times. The CDR3 nucleotides read TGTGCCAGCAGACAGGACAGCCGCGAGCAGTACTTC. This codes for CASRQDSREQYF. The chain carries TRBV6-5 and TRBJ2-5; possibly TRBD1 for D (6 bases). TRBJ2-7 matches the DNA end more closely, so the J call is doubtful. Germline V lookup: CDR1 MNHEY, CDR2 SVGAGI. The CDR3 runs 12 residues.

The genes are TRBV2 and TRBJ1-4; 8 bases agree with TRBD1. The CDR3 sequence is 12 residues long. Trimming took 7 bases from V and 7 from J; bases not matched to a gene: 2. The germline V gene encodes CDR1 SNHLY and CDR2 FYNNEI. The CDR3, as DNA: TGTGCCAGCAAAACAGGGGGTGAAAAACTGTTTTTT. Translation: CASKTGGEKLFF.

This clonotype was seen a single time. The genes are TRBV5-4 and TRBJ2-1; the D gene is possibly TRBD1 (5 bases). The CDR3 consists of 15 residues. V gave up 3 bases and J gave up 0 bases, with 10 bases separating them. Germline lookup yields CDR1 SGHNT and CDR2 YYREEE (reference sequence). CDR3 sequence: CASSSDMFSYNEQFF. The DNA of the CDR3 is TGTGCCAGCAGCTCGGACATGTTCTCCTACAATGAGCAGTTCTTC.

This clonotype was seen only once. The chain employs TRBV20-1 and TRBJ1-6; D unresolved. Deletions cut 6 bases from V and 7 bases from J, with 19 bases between. Germline V gives CDR1 DFQATT, CDR2 SNEGSKA (reference sequence). The CDR3 covers 15 residues. The CDR3 DNA reads TGCAGTGCCCAGAGATCGGAACTACTCAATTCACCCCTCCACTTT. This sequence encodes CSAQRSELLNSPLHF.

In nucleotides, the CDR3 is TGCAGCGTCGCTCCCGGGGGTTGGCCTAATGAAAAACTGTTTTTT. As protein: CSVAPGGWPNEKLFF. This chain connects TRBV29-1 to TRBJ1-4, with D tentatively TRBD1 (5 bases). Germline V lookup: CDR1 SQVTM, CDR2 ANQGSEA. V lost 6 bases and J lost 3, with 17 bases in between. The CDR3 extends over 15 amino acids.

J is TRBJ2-5 and V is TRBV5-6, with D maybe TRBD2 (5 bases). This CDR3 contains 15 residues. Trimming cost V 4 bases and J 1 base, with 14 bases left between them. Germline CDR1 SGHDT, CDR2 YYEEEE. CDR3 coding DNA: TGTGCCAGCAGCCAAGACTACGGTCCCCAAGAGACCCAGTACTTC. The encoded protein is CASSQDYGPQETQYF.

The CDR3 loop reads CASSRTLRLASETQYF. The CDR3 bases are TGTGCCAGCAGCCGAACTTTGAGACTAGCGTCCGAGACCCAGTACTTC. The chain joins TRBV9 to TRBJ2-5, with 8 bases matching TRBD2. CDR1 SGDLS and CDR2 YYNGEE come from the germline V gene. Unmatched junction bases numbered 13, after V lost 4 bases and J lost 5 bases. This CDR3 comprises 16 residues.

The V call is TRBV9, the J call TRBJ2-3; D uncertain. The CDR3 has 13 amino acids. Germline lookup yields CDR1 SGDLS and CDR2 YYNGEE. With 5 bases removed from V and 1 base from J, the gap between germline ends came to 8 bases. CDR3 DNA sequence: TGTGCCAGCAGTCCTCTGCGCACAGATACGCAGTATTTT. Its translation is CASSPLRTDTQYF.

The rearrangement uses TRBV5-1 and TRBJ2-7; 8 positions agree with TRBD2. V gave up 5 bases and J gave up 2 bases; unmatched junction bases: 6. The V gene's germline CDR1 is SGHRS and CDR2 YFSETQ. The CDR3 has 14 residues. CDR3 DNA: TGCGCCAGCAGTCCGGGAGGGGGGACCTACGAGCAGTACTTC. It is translated as CASSPGGGTYEQYF.

In regard to this clonotype: Possible read error: a much larger clone is one base away. This rearrangement joins TRBV4-1 to TRBJ2-1, with 13 bases that match TRBD2. This CDR3 is 16 amino acids long. The germline V gene encodes CDR1 MGHRA and CDR2 YSYEKL. Trimming at V came to 5 bases and at J to 13 bases, leaving 14 bases not matched to a gene. In DNA form, the CDR3 reads TGCGCCAGCAGCTTCCGACTAGCGGGGGGCCAAGAGACCCAGTTCTTC. It translates to CASSFRLAGGQETQFF.

This chain connects TRBV29-1 to TRBJ2-3; 8 positions match TRBD2. Germline-derived CDR1 and CDR2 are SQVTM and ANQGSEA. Unmatched junction bases numbered 12, after V lost 0 bases and J lost 4 bases. The CDR3 extends over 17 amino acids. In DNA, the CDR3 is TGCAGCGTTGAAGATAGTCTCGGGAGGGACGGCCCAGATACGCAGTATTTT. Protein: CSVEDSLGRDGPDTQYF.

This clonotype has only a few counts. The gene calls are TRBV7-2 and TRBJ2-2; D possibly corresponds to TRBD1 (5 bases). Trimming removed 5 bases from V and 6 bases from J, with 13 bases in between. From germline, CDR1 is SGHTA and CDR2 FQGNSA. The CDR3 runs to 14 residues. For the CDR3, the DNA is TGTGCCAGCAGCAGGGATGGGGCCGCCGGGGAGCTGTTTTTT. Translation: CASSRDGAAGELFF. Complete variable domain (other parts from reference TRBV7-2 and TRBJ2-2): GAGVSQSPSNKVTEKGKDVELRCDPISGHTALYWYRQSLGQGLEFLIYFQGNSAPDKSGLPSDRFSAERTGGSVSTLTIQRTQQEDSAVYLCASSRDGAAGELFFGEGSRLTVL.

The chain joins TRBV7-8 to TRBJ2-1; 8 nucleotides match TRBD2. This CDR3 is 16 amino acids long. The trim removed 5 bases at V and 6 bases at J, leaving 12 bases unmatched. Germline CDR1 and CDR2: SGHVS and FQNEAQ. This CDR3 is CASSLRGLAAVNEQFF. CDR3 bases: TGTGCCAGCAGCCTACGAGGACTAGCCGCAGTCAATGAGCAGTTCTTC.

The chain is built from TRBV28 and TRBJ2-4, with D maybe TRBD2 (6 bases). The J call may be in error: the DNA end matches TRBJ2-7 better. The length of the CDR3 is 12 residues. Germline V gene sequence: CDR1 MDHEN, CDR2 SYDVKM. The CDR3 protein is CASGGGIHEQYF. In DNA form, the CDR3 reads TGTGCCAGCGGCGGAGGGATCCACGAGCAGTACTTC.

The chain joins TRBV21-1 to TRBJ1-6; the table's D call of TRBD1 was not tested on the DNA. TRBV21-1 is flagged as a pseudogene. The CDR3 contains 13 residues. The CDR3 is CARQGGADSPLHF. The DNA of the CDR3 is TGTGCCAGACAGGGGGGCGCGGATTCACCCCTCCACTTT.

This rearrangement joins TRBV6-1 to TRBJ2-5; the D gene is possibly TRBD2 (6 bases). The germline CDR1 and CDR2 sequences are MNHNS and SASEGT. This CDR3 spans 15 amino acids. The CDR3, as DNA: TGTGCAACCAAAAAAGGAGGGTCTGACCAAGAGACCCAGTACTTC. Protein product: CATKKGGSDQETQYF.